Listed here is a single T cell receptor beta chain. Its antigen specificity is not known. No quality values exist for individual bases; no much larger clone is one base distant. These data come from a study of OX40 agonist ivuxolimab in advanced cancers. About the full investigation: Ivuxolimab was a fully human IgG2 agonistic monoclonal antibody targeting the costimulatory receptor OX40 (CD134). Intravenous ivuxolimab was administered to patients every 2 weeks at six dose levels: 0.01, 0.1, 0.3, 1.5, 3 and 10 mg/kg. Among the 50 to 55 dose-escalation patients, some 20 had hepatocellular carcinoma, about 15 melanoma, 9 renal cell carcinoma and 9 head and neck cancer. The dose-escalation cohort was approximately 83% male with a mean age of about 65 years, ranging from about 20 to 80. Prior anti-PD-1, anti-PD-L1 or anti-CTLA-4 therapy was permitted, and roughly two fifths of dose-escalation patients had received checkpoint inhibitors. Partial responses were achieved by three dose-escalation patients, of whom one had hepatocellular carcinoma and two had cutaneous melanoma. The purpose of peripheral TCRbeta sequencing was to test whether ivuxolimab changed TCR sequence diversity and led to clonal T-cell expansion. The paper describes the monotherapy dose-escalation part (N of about 52 patients) of the phase I trial of ivuxolimab. General findings and caveats noted by the study authors: Clonal expansion of both CD4+ and CD8+ blood T cells was observed from baseline to week 6 at doses 0.1 to 3.0 mg/kg. Partial responders in the 0.1-3.0 mg/kg groups had among the lowest normalized peripheral clonal expansion, especially among CD8+ T cells. Low levels of normalized T-cell clonal expansion were also shown by some nonresponding patients. The antigen specificity of the clonally expanded peripheral T cells was not determined. After ivuxolimab, expanded clones were on average more numerous among CD8+ T cells than among CD4+ T cells.

The trial excluded patients who had a history of autoimmune disease or who were on systemic immunosuppression. In every dose cohort, peripheral blood was drawn for TCR sequencing at baseline, cycle 4 day 1, and cycle 7 day 1. Samples came from an open-label, multicenter, first-in-human phase I dose-escalation trial of ivuxolimab. The trial enrolled adults with locally advanced or metastatic head and neck squamous cell, hepatocellular, melanoma or renal cell carcinoma. CD4+ and CD8+ T cells were sorted separately from peripheral blood before TCR sequencing. Clipping removes 8 bases from V and 4 bases from J, with 7 as the unmatched junction base count. From the germline V gene (reference sequence), CDR1 is MNHNY and CDR2 is SVGAGI. The CDR3 runs 14 residues from the cysteine to the phenylalanine. Only the CDR3 part of the read is kept: 42 bases, read in frame from the first base. To sequence the TCRbeta CDR3 region, genomic DNA was isolated from the sorted cells. The immunoSEQ Assay was used for sequencing of TCRbeta CDR3 regions. As stored in TCRdb, this immuneACCESS dataset retains in-frame rearrangements with V and J assigned. A fraction of the clones does not appear; measured against another copy, unresolved V genes explain less than half of the discrepancy, and the remainder lacks a known reason. A total of 95,000 to 150,000 clones appear in this sample, approximately 92% of them only once. The biggest ten clones account for over 0.15% of the sample.

Sequencing was performed on CD4+ or CD8+ T cells sorted from blood, taken in a trial of the OX40 agonist ivuxolimab. The chain employs TRBV6-6 and TRBJ2-1; the central 8 bases match TRBD1. The clonotype originates from an adult with an advanced solid tumor such as melanoma, head and neck, liver or kidney cancer. The encoded CDR3 is CASRKGQGYNEQFF. Read as DNA, the sequence is TGTGCCAGCCGGAAAGGACAGGGATACAATGAGCAGTTCTTC.